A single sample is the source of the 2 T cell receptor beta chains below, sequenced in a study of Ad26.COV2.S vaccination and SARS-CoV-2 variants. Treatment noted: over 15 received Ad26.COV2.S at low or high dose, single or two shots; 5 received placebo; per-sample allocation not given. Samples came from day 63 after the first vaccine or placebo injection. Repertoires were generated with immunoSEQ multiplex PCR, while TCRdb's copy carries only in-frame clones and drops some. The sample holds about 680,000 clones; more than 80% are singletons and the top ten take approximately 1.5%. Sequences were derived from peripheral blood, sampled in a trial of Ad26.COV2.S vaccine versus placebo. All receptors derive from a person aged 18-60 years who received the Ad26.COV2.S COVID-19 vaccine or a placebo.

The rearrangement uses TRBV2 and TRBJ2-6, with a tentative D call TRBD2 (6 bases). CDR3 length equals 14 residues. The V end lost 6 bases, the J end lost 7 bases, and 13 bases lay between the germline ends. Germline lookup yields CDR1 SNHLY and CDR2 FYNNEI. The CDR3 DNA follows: TGTGCCAGCAGCGGGCGGGGAAGAGCCAACGTCCTGACTTTC. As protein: CASSGRGRANVLTF.

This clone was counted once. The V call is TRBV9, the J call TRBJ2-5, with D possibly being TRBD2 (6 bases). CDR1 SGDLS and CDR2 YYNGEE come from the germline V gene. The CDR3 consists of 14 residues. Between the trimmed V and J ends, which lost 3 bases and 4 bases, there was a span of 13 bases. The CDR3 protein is CASSAHGTGETQYF. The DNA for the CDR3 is TGTGCCAGCAGCGCCCACGGGACTGGAGAGACCCAGTACTTC.